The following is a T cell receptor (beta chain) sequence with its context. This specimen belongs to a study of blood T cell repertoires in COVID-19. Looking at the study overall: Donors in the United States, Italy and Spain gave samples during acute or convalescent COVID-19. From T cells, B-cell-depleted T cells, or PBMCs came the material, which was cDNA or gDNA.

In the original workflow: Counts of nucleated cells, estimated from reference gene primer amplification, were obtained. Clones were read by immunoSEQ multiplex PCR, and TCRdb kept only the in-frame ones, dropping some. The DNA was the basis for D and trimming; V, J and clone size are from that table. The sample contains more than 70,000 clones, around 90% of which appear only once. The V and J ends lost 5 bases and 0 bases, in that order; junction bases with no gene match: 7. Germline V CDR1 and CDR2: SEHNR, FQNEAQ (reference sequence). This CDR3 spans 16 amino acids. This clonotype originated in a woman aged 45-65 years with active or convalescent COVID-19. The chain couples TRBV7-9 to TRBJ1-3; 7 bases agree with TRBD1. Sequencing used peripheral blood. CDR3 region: CASSAGQPRSGNTIYF. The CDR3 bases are TGTGCCAGCAGCGCGGGACAGCCCCGCTCTGGAAACACCATATATTTT.